This T cell receptor (beta chain) came from a study of blood T cell repertoires in COVID-19. Looking at the study overall: Acute and convalescent COVID-19 specimens originated in the United States, Italy and Spain. From T cells, B-cell-depleted T cells, or PBMCs came the material, which was cDNA or gDNA.

The V segment lost 7 bases and the J segment 7 bases; nucleotides outside the gene matches: 8. Germline assignment: CDR1 MNHEY and CDR2 SVGAGI. The CDR3 contains 14 residues. Original processing methods: Nucleated cell number was recorded as an estimate derived from reference gene primer amplification. Using immunoSEQ multiplex PCR, the repertoire was profiled, and TCRdb retains in-frame clones only, with some absent. V, J and clone size derive from that table, while D and trimming were established from the DNA sequence. The table has 150,000 or so clones, roughly 76% seen once. The chain couples TRBV6-5 to TRBJ2-2; 8 positions match TRBD2. The receptor was isolated from a woman aged 50 to 65 with active or convalescent COVID-19. Sequenced: peripheral blood. The CDR3 protein is CASTGSGKGGELFF. The DNA of the CDR3 is TGTGCCAGCACCGGTAGCGGGAAAGGCGGGGAGCTGTTTTTT.